The next 30 T cell receptor beta chains were all read from a single sample in a study of persistence of HIV-infected CD4 T cells. These TCRs' antigens remain unknown. The immunoSEQ assay was version 4, run in survey mode. This table comes from immunoSEQ multiplex PCR, and its TCRdb copy is limited to in-frame clones, with some not included. The table has roughly 14,000 clones, 65% to 75% seen once. Cells were stimulated with CMV-infected fibroblast lysates at approximately 10 ug/mL. CD4+ T cells upregulating both CD40 ligand and CD69 were sorted as responding cells. The sequencing here drew on CD4+ T cells sorted from PBMCs after approximately 20-hour stimulation, taken from a patient who received antiretroviral therapy. These receptors were taken from an adult man with HIV who was CMV-seropositive.

This clone was counted once. The chain combines TRBV5-1 with TRBJ1-4; D is unclear. Looked up from germline, CDR1 is SGHRS and CDR2 is YFSETQ. The CDR3 is made up of 15 amino acids. V was clipped by 0 bases and J by 0 bases, with 6 bases between them. CDR3 in amino acids: CASSLDGATNEKLFF. For the CDR3, the DNA is TGCGCCAGCAGCTTGGACGGGGCAACTAATGAAAAACTGTTTTTT. Filled out from reference TRBV5-1 and TRBJ1-4, the complete variable domain reads KAGVTQTPRYLIKTRGQQVTLSCSPISGHRSVSWYQQTPGQGLQFLFEYFSETQRNKGNFPGRFSGRQFSNSRSEMNVSTLELGDSALYLCASSLDGATNEKLFFGSGTQLSVL.

This clone has just a few counts. The CDR3 spells CASSSGTGSGNTIYF. The CDR3 DNA is TGTGCCAGCAGCTCCGGGACAGGCTCTGGAAACACCATATATTTT. The chain recombines TRBV7-9 with TRBJ1-3; 8 nucleotides agree with TRBD1. The CDR3 is 15 residues long. Trimming took 4 bases from V and 0 from J; bases not matched to a gene: 2. Germline V gene lookup returns CDR1 SEHNR and CDR2 FQNEAQ (reference sequence).

This clone was picked up a small number of times. The chain recombines TRBV11-1 with TRBJ2-7, with D tentatively TRBD1 (6 bases). The length of the CDR3 is 12 residues. The germline V and J ends were trimmed by 4 bases and 5 bases, with 9 bases remaining between them. Germline values: CDR1 SGHAT, CDR2 FQDESV (reference sequence). CDR3 sequence: CASSSRGHEQYF. The CDR3 region has the DNA TGTGCCAGCAGCTCCAGGGGCCACGAGCAGTACTTC.

A few counts support this clone. This chain uses TRBV7-8 with TRBJ1-5; unclear D gene. CDR1 and CDR2 (germline): SGHVS, FQNEAQ. The V gene lost 5 bases and the J gene lost 6 bases, with 8 bases spanning the gap. This CDR3 comprises 12 residues. In DNA, the CDR3 is TGTGCCAGCAGCCTACCGAGTCAGCCCCAGCATTTT. Translated, it gives CASSLPSQPQHF.

The CDR3: CASSLKEGQLITPLHF. As DNA, the CDR3 is TGTGCCAGCAGCCTGAAGGAAGGACAGCTCATAACACCCCTCCACTTT. V usage is TRBV12-1 and J usage is TRBJ1-6; no check of the table's D call, TRBD1, against the DNA was made. TRBV12-1 is a documented pseudogene. The CDR3 contains 16 residues.

The chain combines TRBV2 with TRBJ1-2, with D unresolved. V lost 1 base and J lost 9, with 9 bases in between. The CDR3 loop spans 12 amino acids. CDR1 and CDR2 from the germline V gene are SNHLY and FYNNEI. The CDR3 region has the DNA TGTGCCAGCAGTGAAGTACAGACTAGCTACACCTTC. Its translation: CASSEVQTSYTF. Full variable domain (rest looked up from reference TRBV2 and TRBJ1-2): EPEVTQTPSHQVTQMGQEVILRCVPISNHLYFYWYRQILGQKVEFLVSFYNNEISEKSEIFDDQFSVERPDGSNFTLKIRSTKLEDSAMYFCASSEVQTSYTFGSGTRLTVV.

The chain uses TRBV11-3 and TRBJ2-2, with D unclear. CDR3 size: 13 residues. V was shortened by 1 base and J by 5 bases, with 5 bases between the two germline ends. Germline CDR1 is SGHNT and CDR2 is YENEEA. CDR3 residues: CASSLVRTGELFF. The CDR3 DNA sequence: TGTGCCAGCAGCTTAGTCCGTACCGGGGAGCTGTTTTTT. The full variable domain, its missing parts supplied by reference TRBV11-3 and TRBJ2-2, is EAGVVQSPRYKIIEKKQPVAFWCNPISGHNTLYWYLQNLGQGPELLIRYENEEAVDDSQLPKDRFSAERLKGVDSTLKIQPAELGDSAVYLCASSLVRTGELFFGEGSRLTVL.

This clone occurred once. The V and J genes are TRBV9 and TRBJ2-3; D tentatively fits TRBD1 or TRBD2 (7 bases each). Trimming removed 3 bases at V and 4 bases at J, with 18 bases between. Germline CDR1 and CDR2: SGDLS and YYNGEE. This CDR3 region has 16 residues. The DNA of the CDR3 is TGTGCCAGCAGCGCGGGAGGAGGGGGCAGTGCAGATACGCAGTATTTT. Protein product: CASSAGGGGSADTQYF.

The chain couples TRBV15 to TRBJ2-2, with a weak D call TRBD2 (6 bases). Germline CDR1 LNHNV, CDR2 YYDKDF (reference sequence). This CDR3 spans 17 amino acids. Between the trimmed V and J ends, which lost 0 bases and 0 bases, there was a span of 11 bases. The CDR3 here is CATSRDGGIANTGELFF. CDR3 bases: TGTGCCACCAGCAGAGATGGAGGGATCGCGAACACCGGGGAGCTGTTTTTT.

The rearrangement joins TRBV6-1 to TRBJ1-1; D uncertain. Trimming shortened V by 1 base and J by 4 bases, and 16 bases separated the two germline ends. Looked up from germline, CDR1 is MNHNS and CDR2 is SASEGT. The CDR3 consists of 16 residues. CDR3 bases: TGTGCCAGCAGTGAAGACTTCTGGGGTCGGGGCACTGAAGCTTTCTTT. Translating gives CASSEDFWGRGTEAFF.

In DNA, the CDR3 is TGCAGTGCTAGTTCCAGGGTATACGAGCAGTACTTC. Its translation is CSASSRVYEQYF. The J gene is TRBJ2-7, the V gene TRBV20-1; D possibly corresponds to TRBD1 (5 bases). The CDR3 length is 12 residues. The V and J ends lost 3 bases and 4 bases respectively, with 10 bases between them. Germline-derived CDR1 and CDR2 are DFQATT and SNEGSKA (reference sequence).

The chain combines TRBV5-1 with TRBJ2-3; no firm D call. The CDR3 sequence is 19 residues long. Trimming removed 3 bases from V and 1 base from J, with 24 bases in between. CDR1 and CDR2 from the germline V gene are SGHRS and YFSETQ. The chain's CDR3 is CASSSHRRSLSSGTDTQYF. Written as DNA, the CDR3 is TGCGCCAGCAGCTCACACCGCAGAAGCCTCTCGTCGGGCACAGATACGCAGTATTTT.

This clone has just one count. The chain couples TRBV6-5 to TRBJ1-1; no firm D call. CDR1 is MNHEY and CDR2 is SVGAGI in the germline V gene. Between the trimmed V and J ends, which lost 2 bases and 6 bases, there was a span of 13 bases. The CDR3 contains 14 residues. Here the CDR3 reads CASSYNSLEAEAFF. The CDR3 coding sequence is TGTGCCAGCAGTTACAATTCCCTCGAAGCTGAAGCTTTCTTT.

Sample share makes this clone medium-sized. The chain is built from TRBV3-1 (or the pseudogene TRBV3-2) and TRBJ1-4; D uncertain. CDR3 length equals 14 residues. The V end lost 1 base, the J end lost 7 bases, and 10 bases lay between the germline ends. Germline lookup yields CDR1 LGHDT and CDR2 YNNKEL (reference sequence). For the CDR3, the DNA is TGTGCCAGCAGCCAAGCAGTACAGTCTGAAAAACTGTTTTTT. Encoded protein: CASSQAVQSEKLFF.

The CDR3 loop is CASRVGTTTGELFF. The DNA for the CDR3 is TGTGCCAGCAGGGTAGGGACTACCACCGGGGAGCTGTTTTTT. J is TRBJ2-2 and V is TRBV2, with 7 positions matching TRBD2. The CDR3 is 14 residues long. The J segment lost 4 bases and the V segment lost 6 bases, leaving 5 bases of the junction unmatched. CDR1 SNHLY and CDR2 FYNNEI come from the germline V gene.

The V call is TRBV11-3, the J call TRBJ2-3, with D possibly called TRBD1 or TRBD2 (6 bases each). With 2 bases removed from V and 0 bases from J, the gap between germline ends came to 15 bases. The CDR3 loop spans 17 amino acids. From germline, CDR1 is SGHNT and CDR2 YENEEA. This CDR3 reads CASSLRGERLSTDTQYF. The CDR3 region has the DNA TGTGCCAGCAGCTTAAGGGGGGAGCGGCTGAGCACAGATACGCAGTATTTT.

The rearrangement joins TRBV7-2 to TRBJ2-3; D is ambiguous. The CDR3 has 13 residues. Deletions cut 5 bases from V and 7 bases from J, with 13 bases between. CDR1 is SGHTA, CDR2 FQGNSA, per germline. This CDR3 is CASSITERNTQYF. CDR3 coding DNA: TGTGCCAGCAGCATAACCGAGAGGAATACGCAGTATTTT.

V and J are TRBV7-6 and TRBJ2-2, with 13 bases identical to TRBD2. The CDR3 loop spans 15 amino acids. J lost 6 bases, V lost 2 bases, and 0 bases had no gene match. In germline, CDR1 is SGHVS, CDR2 FNYEAQ. The CDR3 region is CASSLTSGGAGELFF. The DNA of the CDR3 is TGTGCCAGCAGCTTAACTAGCGGGGGGGCCGGGGAGCTGTTTTTT.

The chain is built from TRBV5-5 and TRBJ2-7; a weak D match, TRBD1 (6 bases). There are 12 residues in the CDR3. CDR1 and CDR2 from the germline V gene are SGHKS and YYEKEE (reference sequence). The V end lost 4 bases, the J end lost 4 bases, and 9 bases lay between the germline ends. This chain's CDR3 is CASSLQGYEQYF. The CDR3 nucleotides are TGTGCCAGCAGCCTCCAGGGGTACGAGCAGTACTTC.

The chain combines TRBV6-6 with TRBJ2-7; maybe TRBD2 (5 bases). The CDR3 is made up of 14 amino acids. Deletions cut 6 bases from V and 1 base from J, with 13 bases between. Per germline, CDR1 MNHNY and CDR2 SVGAGI (reference sequence). Here the CDR3 reads CASSRRGQSYEQYF. CDR3 sequence (DNA): TGTGCCAGCAGCCGGCGAGGGCAGTCCTACGAGCAGTACTTC.

This clone appeared a few times. V gene TRBV10-1 combines with J gene TRBJ2-1, with 10 bases fitting TRBD1. Per the germline V gene, CDR1 is WNHNN and CDR2 is SYGVQD (reference sequence). V shed 4 bases and J 10 bases; nucleotides not matched to a gene: 13. The CDR3 is 16 residues long. CDR3 protein: CASSAQPGQGTWEQFF. In nucleotides, the CDR3 is TGCGCCAGCAGTGCCCAACCGGGACAGGGGACTTGGGAGCAGTTCTTC.

The gene calls are TRBV28 and TRBJ1-4; 10 nucleotides match TRBD1. Trimming took 8 bases from V and 8 from J; bases not matched to a gene: 11. The germline CDR1 and CDR2 sequences are MDHEN and SYDVKM. The CDR3 runs 15 residues. CDR3 bases: TGTGCCAGCCTTGCTCTAAAGACAGGGGGCGAAAAACTGTTTTTT. It codes for CASLALKTGGEKLFF.

This chain links TRBV5-6 with TRBJ2-1, with D possibly matching TRBD1 (5 bases). V was trimmed by 3 bases and J by 12 bases, leaving 13 bases between them. The length of the CDR3 is 12 residues. Germline lookup yields CDR1 SGHDT and CDR2 YYEEEE. Here the CDR3 DNA reads TGTGCCAGCAGCTCCTCTAGGCAGGGGCAGTTCTTC. Translation: CASSSSRQGQFF.

This rearrangement joins TRBV5-4 to TRBJ2-3, with D uncertain. Germline V gene data show CDR1 as SGHNT and CDR2 as YYREEE (reference sequence). There are 14 residues in the CDR3. V lost 2 bases, J lost 0 bases, and 7 bases lay in between. In DNA form, the CDR3 reads TGTGCCAGCAGCTTCGGACGGAGCACAGATACGCAGTATTTT. This codes for CASSFGRSTDTQYF.

This clone was found a few times. This chain connects TRBV5-1 to TRBJ1-4; D ambiguous. Germline V lookup: CDR1 SGHRS, CDR2 YFSETQ. V gave up 0 bases and J gave up 6 bases, with 9 bases separating them. The CDR3 contains 14 residues. CDR3 coding DNA: TGCGCCAGCAGCTTGGTATATGGTCATGAAAAACTGTTTTTT. Translated, it gives CASSLVYGHEKLFF.

The V call is TRBV7-6, the J call TRBJ2-3, with TRBD2 matching over 10 bases. CDR3 length: 16 amino acids. The ends lost 5 bases at V and 4 bases at J; junction bases unmatched: 9. From germline, CDR1 is SGHVS and CDR2 FNYEAQ. The CDR3 DNA reads TGTGCCAGCAGCCCCCTAGCGGGGGCAAGTTCAGATACGCAGTATTTT. As protein: CASSPLAGASSDTQYF.

V is TRBV6-5 and J is TRBJ2-5, with 7 bases fitting TRBD2. Losses at the gene ends were 2 bases for V and 2 bases for J; bases not matched to a gene: 8. CDR3 length equals 16 residues. From germline, CDR1 is MNHEY and CDR2 SVGAGI. Written as DNA, the CDR3 is TGTGCCAGCAGTTACGAGCGGGGCGAATTACAAGAGACCCAGTACTTC. Translating gives CASSYERGELQETQYF.

In this sample, this clone turned up a few times. The genes are TRBV14 and TRBJ1-1; D gene ambiguous. Germline V gene data show CDR1 as SGHDN and CDR2 as FVKESK. The CDR3 runs to 14 residues. Trimming left V 4 bases short and J 11 bases short, with 20 bases between. CDR3 sequence reads: CASSPEIRLFGAFF. CDR3 DNA sequence: TGTGCCAGCAGCCCGGAAATCCGCCTGTTCGGGGCTTTCTTT.

The rearrangement links TRBV18 to TRBJ1-1; tentatively, D is TRBD1 (6 bases). This CDR3 comprises 19 residues. The germline V gene encodes CDR1 KGHSH and CDR2 LQKENI. V was pared by 1 base and J by 0 bases, with 21 bases between. The CDR3, as DNA: TGTGCCAGCTCACCACGCTTCGTCGGGGGCGCGTGGATGAACACTGAAGCTTTCTTT. It is translated as CASSPRFVGGAWMNTEAFF.

The genes are TRBV2 and TRBJ1-3; D perhaps matches TRBD1 (5 bases). CDR3 length: 14 amino acids. Deletions cut 4 bases from V and 0 bases from J, with 7 bases between. Germline values: CDR1 SNHLY, CDR2 FYNNEI. The DNA of the CDR3 is TGTGCCAGCAGTGGACAGATCTCTGGAAACACCATATATTTT. The encoded protein is CASSGQISGNTIYF.